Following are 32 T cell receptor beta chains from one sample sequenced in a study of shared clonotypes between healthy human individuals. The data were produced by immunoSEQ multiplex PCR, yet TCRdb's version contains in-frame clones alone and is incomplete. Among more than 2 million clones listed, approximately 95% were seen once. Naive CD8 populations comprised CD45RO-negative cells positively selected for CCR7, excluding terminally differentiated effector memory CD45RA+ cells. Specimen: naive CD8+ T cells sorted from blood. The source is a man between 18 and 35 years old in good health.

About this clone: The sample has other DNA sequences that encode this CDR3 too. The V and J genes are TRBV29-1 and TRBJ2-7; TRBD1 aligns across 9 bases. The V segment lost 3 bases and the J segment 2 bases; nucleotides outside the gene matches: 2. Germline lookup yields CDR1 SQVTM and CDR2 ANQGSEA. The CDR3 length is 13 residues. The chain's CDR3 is CSVEGQGTYEQYF. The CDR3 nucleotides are TGCAGCGTTGAGGGACAGGGAACCTACGAGCAGTACTTC.

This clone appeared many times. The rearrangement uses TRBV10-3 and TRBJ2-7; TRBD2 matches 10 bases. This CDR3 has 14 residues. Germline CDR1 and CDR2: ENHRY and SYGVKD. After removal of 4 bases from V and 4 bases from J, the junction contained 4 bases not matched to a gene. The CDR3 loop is CAISGGLAQYEQYF. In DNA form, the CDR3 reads TGTGCCATCAGTGGGGGACTAGCGCAATACGAGCAGTACTTC.

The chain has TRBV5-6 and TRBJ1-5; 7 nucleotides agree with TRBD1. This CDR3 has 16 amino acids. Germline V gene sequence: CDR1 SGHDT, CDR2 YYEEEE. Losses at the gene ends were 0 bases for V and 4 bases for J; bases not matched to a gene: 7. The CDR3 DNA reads TGTGCCAGCAGCTTGGGGGGGACAGTGATTAATCAGCCCCAGCATTTT. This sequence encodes CASSLGGTVINQPQHF.

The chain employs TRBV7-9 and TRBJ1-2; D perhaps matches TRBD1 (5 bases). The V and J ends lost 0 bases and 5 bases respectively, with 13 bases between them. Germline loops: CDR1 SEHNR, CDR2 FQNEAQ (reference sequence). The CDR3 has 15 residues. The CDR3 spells CASSLAQGGGYGYTF. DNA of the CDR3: TGTGCCAGCAGCTTAGCGCAGGGAGGAGGATATGGCTACACCTTC.

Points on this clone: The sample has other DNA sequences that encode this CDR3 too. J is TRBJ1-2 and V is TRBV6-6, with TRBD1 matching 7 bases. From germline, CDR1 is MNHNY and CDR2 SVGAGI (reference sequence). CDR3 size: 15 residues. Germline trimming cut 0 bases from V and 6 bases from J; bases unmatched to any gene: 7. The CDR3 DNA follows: TGTGCCAGCAGTTACTCGACGACAGGGAGCGATGGCTACACCTTC. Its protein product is CASSYSTTGSDGYTF.

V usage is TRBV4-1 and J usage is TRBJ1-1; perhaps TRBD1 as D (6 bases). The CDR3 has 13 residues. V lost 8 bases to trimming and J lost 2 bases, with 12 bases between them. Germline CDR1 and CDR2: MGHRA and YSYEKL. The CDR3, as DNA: TGCGCCAGCGCGGGACAAGGTAACACTGAAGCTTTCTTT. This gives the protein CASAGQGNTEAFF.

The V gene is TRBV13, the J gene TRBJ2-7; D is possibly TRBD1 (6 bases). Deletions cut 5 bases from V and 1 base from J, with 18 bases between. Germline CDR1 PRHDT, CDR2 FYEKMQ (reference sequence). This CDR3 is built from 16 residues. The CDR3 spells CASSQEGGVGSYEQYF. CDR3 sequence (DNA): TGTGCCAGCAGCCAAGAAGGGGGAGTGGGTTCCTACGAGCAGTACTTC. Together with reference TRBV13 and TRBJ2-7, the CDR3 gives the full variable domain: AAGVIQSPRHLIKEKRETATLKCYPIPRHDTVYWYQQGPGQDPQFLISFYEKMQSDKGSIPDRFSAQQFSDYHSELNMSSLELGDSALYFCASSQEGGVGSYEQYFGPGTRLTVT.

CDR3 region: CASSFQVMVSPLHF. Written as DNA, the CDR3 is TGTGCCAGCAGCTTCCAGGTAATGGTTTCACCCCTCCACTTT. The gene calls are TRBV7-9 and TRBJ1-6; D not certain. Per the germline V gene, CDR1 is SEHNR and CDR2 is FQNEAQ (reference sequence). CDR3 length equals 14 residues. V was trimmed by 3 bases and J by 9 bases, leaving 12 bases between them.

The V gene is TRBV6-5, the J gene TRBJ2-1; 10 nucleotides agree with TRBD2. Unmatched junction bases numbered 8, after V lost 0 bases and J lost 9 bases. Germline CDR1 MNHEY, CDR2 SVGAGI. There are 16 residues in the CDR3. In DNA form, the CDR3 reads TGTGCCAGCAGTTACTCTACTAGCGGGAATTTTGGTGAGCAGTTCTTC. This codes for CASSYSTSGNFGEQFF.

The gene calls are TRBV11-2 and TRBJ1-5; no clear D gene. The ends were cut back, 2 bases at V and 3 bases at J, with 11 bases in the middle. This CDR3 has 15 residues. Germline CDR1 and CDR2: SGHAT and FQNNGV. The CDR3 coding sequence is TGTGCCAGCAGCTTATATTATGGGGACAATCAGCCCCAGCATTTT. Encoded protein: CASSLYYGDNQPQHF.

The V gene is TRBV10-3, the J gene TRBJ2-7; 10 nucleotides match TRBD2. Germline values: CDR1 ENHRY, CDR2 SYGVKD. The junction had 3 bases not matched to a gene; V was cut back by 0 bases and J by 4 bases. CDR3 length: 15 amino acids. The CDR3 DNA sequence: TGTGCCATCAGTGAGTCCATAGCGGGGGGTTACGAGCAGTACTTC. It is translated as CAISESIAGGYEQYF.

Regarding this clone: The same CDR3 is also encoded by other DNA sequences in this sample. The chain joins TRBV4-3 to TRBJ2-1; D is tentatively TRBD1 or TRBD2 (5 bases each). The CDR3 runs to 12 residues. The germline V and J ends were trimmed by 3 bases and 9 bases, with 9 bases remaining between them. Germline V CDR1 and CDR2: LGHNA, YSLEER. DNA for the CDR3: TGCGCCAGCAGCCAGACTGGGACTGAGCAGTTCTTC. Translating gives CASSQTGTEQFF.

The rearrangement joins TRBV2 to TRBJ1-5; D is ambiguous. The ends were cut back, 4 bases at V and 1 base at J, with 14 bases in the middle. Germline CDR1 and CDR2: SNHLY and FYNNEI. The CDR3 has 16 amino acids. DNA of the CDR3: TGTGCCAGCAGTGGTCTGGATCCACTAAGCAATCAGCCCCAGCATTTT. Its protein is CASSGLDPLSNQPQHF.

Written as DNA, the CDR3 is TGTGCCAGCAGCTTAGGGGCAGGGGAAGTGGACGAGCAGTACTTC. It yields the protein CASSLGAGEVDEQYF. The chain employs TRBV11-2 and TRBJ2-7; TRBD1 is a possible D gene (6 bases). CDR1 SGHAT and CDR2 FQNNGV come from the germline V gene. V dropped 1 base and J dropped 5 bases, with 15 bases sitting between them. CDR3 length equals 15 residues.

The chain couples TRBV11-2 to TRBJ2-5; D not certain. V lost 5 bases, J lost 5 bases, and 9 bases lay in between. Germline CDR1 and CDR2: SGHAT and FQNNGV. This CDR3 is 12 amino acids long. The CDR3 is CASSGIVETQYF. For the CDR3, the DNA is TGTGCCAGCAGCGGAATCGTGGAGACCCAGTACTTC.

The CDR3 region is CATRGLASSREQFF. CDR3 DNA: TGTGCCACCCGTGGGCTAGCGTCGTCTCGGGAGCAGTTCTTC. This chain joins TRBV15 and TRBJ2-1, with D possibly being TRBD2 (6 bases). The V and J ends lost 8 bases and 10 bases respectively, with 21 bases between them. Germline V lookup: CDR1 LNHNV, CDR2 YYDKDF (reference sequence). The CDR3 contains 14 residues.

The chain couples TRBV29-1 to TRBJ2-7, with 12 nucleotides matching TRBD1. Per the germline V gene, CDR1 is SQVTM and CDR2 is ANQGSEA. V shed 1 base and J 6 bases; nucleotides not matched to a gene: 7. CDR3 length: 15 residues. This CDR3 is CSVEAWDRGLVEQYF. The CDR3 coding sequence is TGCAGCGTTGAAGCGTGGGACAGGGGGCTCGTCGAGCAGTACTTC.

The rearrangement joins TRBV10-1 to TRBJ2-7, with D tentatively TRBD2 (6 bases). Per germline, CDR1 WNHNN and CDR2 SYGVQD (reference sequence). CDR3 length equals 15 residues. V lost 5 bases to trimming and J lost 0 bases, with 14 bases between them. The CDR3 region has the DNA TGCGCCAGCAGTTTCGGGGCGGGGCGCTCCTACGAGCAGTACTTC. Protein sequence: CASSFGAGRSYEQYF.

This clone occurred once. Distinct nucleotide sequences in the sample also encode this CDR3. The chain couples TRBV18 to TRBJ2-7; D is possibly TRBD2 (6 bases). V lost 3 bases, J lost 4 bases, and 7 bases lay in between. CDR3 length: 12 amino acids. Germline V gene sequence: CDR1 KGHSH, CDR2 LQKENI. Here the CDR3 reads CASSPGTYEQYF. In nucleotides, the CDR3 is TGTGCCAGCTCACCCGGGACTTACGAGCAGTACTTC.

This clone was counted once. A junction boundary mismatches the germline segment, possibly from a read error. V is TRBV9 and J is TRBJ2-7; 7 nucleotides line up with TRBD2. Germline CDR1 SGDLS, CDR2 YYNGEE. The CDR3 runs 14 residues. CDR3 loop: CASSVGGTTYEQCF. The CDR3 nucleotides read TGTGCCAGCAGCGTAGGGGGGACTACCTACGAGCAGTGCTTC.

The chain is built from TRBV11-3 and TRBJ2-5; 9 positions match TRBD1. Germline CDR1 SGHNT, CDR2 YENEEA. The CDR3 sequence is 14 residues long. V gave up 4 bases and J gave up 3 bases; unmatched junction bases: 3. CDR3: CASSSRTGEETQYF. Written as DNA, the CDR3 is TGTGCCAGCAGCTCCCGGACAGGGGAAGAGACCCAGTACTTC.

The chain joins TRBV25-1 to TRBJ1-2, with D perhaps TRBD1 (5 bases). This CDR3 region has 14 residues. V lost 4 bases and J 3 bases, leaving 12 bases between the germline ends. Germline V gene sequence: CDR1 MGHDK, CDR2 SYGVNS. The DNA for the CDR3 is TGTGCCAGCAGTGGCAGGGAAGGAGACTATGGCTACACCTTC. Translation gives CASSGREGDYGYTF.

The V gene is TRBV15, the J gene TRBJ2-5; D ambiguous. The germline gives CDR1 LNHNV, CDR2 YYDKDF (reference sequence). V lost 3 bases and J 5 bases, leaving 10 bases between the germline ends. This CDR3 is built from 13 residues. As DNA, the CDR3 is TGTGCCACCAGCAGCCCGCAAGGGGAGACCCAGTACTTC. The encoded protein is CATSSPQGETQYF.

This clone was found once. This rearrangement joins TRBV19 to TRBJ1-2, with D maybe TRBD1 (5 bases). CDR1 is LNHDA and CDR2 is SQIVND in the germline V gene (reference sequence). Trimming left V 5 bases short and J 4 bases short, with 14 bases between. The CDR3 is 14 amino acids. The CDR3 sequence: CASSAFETVYGYTF. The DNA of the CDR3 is TGTGCCAGTAGTGCTTTTGAGACAGTCTATGGCTACACCTTC.

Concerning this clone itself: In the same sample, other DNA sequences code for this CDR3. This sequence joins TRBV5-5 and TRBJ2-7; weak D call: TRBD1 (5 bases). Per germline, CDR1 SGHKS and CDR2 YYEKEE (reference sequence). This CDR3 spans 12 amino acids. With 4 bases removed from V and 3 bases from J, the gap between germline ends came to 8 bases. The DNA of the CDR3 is TGTGCCAGCAGCCCCGACAGCTACGAGCAGTACTTC. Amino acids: CASSPDSYEQYF.

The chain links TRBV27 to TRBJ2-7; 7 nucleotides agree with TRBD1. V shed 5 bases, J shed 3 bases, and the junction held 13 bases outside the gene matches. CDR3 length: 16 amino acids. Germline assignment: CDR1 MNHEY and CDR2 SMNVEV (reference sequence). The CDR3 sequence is CASSPSTGPRFYEQYF. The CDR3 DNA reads TGTGCCAGCAGTCCATCGACAGGGCCGAGGTTCTACGAGCAGTACTTC.

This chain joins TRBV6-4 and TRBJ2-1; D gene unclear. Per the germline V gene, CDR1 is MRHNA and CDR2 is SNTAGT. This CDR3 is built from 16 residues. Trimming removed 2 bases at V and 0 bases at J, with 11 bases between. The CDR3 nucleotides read TGTGCCAGCAGTGACAAGGGCTCGAGCTCCTACAATGAGCAGTTCTTC. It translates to CASSDKGSSSYNEQFF.

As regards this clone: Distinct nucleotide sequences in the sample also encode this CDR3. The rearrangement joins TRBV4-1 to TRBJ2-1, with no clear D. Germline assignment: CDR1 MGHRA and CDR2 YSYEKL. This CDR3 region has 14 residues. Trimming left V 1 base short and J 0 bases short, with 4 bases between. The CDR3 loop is CASSQGGSYNEQFF. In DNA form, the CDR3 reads TGCGCCAGCAGCCAAGGGGGCTCCTACAATGAGCAGTTCTTC.

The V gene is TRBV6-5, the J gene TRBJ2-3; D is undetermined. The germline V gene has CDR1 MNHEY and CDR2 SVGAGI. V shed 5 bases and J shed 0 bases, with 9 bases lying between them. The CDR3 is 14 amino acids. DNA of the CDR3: TGTGCCAGCAGTACGTGGGGTAGCACAGATACGCAGTATTTT. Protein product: CASSTWGSTDTQYF.

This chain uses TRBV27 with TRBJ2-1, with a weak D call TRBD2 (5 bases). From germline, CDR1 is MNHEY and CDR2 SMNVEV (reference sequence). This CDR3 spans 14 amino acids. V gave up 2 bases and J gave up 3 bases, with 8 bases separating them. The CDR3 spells CASSLGLDYNEQFF. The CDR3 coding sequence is TGTGCCAGCAGTTTAGGACTGGACTACAATGAGCAGTTCTTC.

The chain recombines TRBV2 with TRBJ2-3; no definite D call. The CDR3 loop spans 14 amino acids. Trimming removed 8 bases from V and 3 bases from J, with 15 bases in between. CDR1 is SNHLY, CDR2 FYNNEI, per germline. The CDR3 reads CASFDPERTDTQYF. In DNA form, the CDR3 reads TGTGCCAGCTTCGACCCGGAGCGTACAGATACGCAGTATTTT.

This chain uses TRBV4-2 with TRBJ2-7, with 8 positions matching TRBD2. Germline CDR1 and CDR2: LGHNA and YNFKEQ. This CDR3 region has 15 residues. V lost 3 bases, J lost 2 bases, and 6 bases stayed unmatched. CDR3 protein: CASSQILADTYEQYF. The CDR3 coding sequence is TGTGCCAGCAGCCAGATACTAGCGGACACCTACGAGCAGTACTTC.